This T cell receptor beta chain comes out of a study of blood T cells in healthy people across ages. This clonotype was observed a few times. A second PCR of 7 to 11 cycles used a sample-barcoded 5' primer and a J-beta primer mix. TCRdb reprocessed the 5' RACE reads via MiXCR and lists one record per CDR3 protein. The profile shows about a million distinct CDR3 sequences, under 40% of them singletons. This TCR was recovered from a man aged 18 to 30 in good health. Material: blood.

The chain's CDR3 is CASSYSYNEQYF. The DNA of the CDR3 is TGTGCCAGCAGTTACTCCTACAATGAGCAGTACTTC. The chain links TRBV6-2 or TRBV6-3 to TRBJ2-1; D is undetermined. Matching the DNA end better, TRBJ2-7 makes the J call doubtful. The CDR3 spans 12 residues. Germline loops: CDR1 MNHEY, CDR2 SVGEGT.